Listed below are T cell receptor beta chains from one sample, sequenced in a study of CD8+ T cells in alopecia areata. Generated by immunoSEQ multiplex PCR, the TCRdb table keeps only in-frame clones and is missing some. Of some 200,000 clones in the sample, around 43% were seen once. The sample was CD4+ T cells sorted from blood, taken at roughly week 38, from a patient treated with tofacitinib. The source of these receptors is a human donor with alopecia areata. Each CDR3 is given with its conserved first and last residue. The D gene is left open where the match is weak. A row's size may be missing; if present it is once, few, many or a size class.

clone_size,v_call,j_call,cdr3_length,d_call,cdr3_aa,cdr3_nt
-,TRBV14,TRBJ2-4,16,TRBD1,CASSHQTGAVKNIQYF,TGTGCCAGCAGCCATCAGACAGGGGCGGTCAAAAACATTCAGTACTTC
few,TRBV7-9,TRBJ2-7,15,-,CASSALGTDTYEQYF,TGTGCCAGCAGCGCCCTCGGGACGGACACCTACGAGCAGTACTTC
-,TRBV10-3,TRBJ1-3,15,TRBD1,CAISDRGPSGNTIYF,TGTGCCATCAGTGACAGGGGGCCATCTGGAAACACCATATATTTT
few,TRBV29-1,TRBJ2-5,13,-,CSVDRGAGETQYF,TGCAGCGTTGATAGGGGGGCAGGGGAGACCCAGTACTTC
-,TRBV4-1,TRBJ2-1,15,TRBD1,CASSLYGQEYNEQFF,TGCGCCAGCAGCCTATATGGACAGGAGTACAATGAGCAGTTCTTC
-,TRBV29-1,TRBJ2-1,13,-,CSVVGDVYNEQFF,TGCAGCGTTGTCGGGGACGTATACAATGAGCAGTTCTTC
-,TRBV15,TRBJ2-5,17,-,CATSRDRWARGIETQYF,TGTGCCACCAGCAGAGATCGGTGGGCGAGGGGGATTGAGACCCAGTACTTC
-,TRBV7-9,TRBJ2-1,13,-,CASSRGAVNEQFF,TGTGCCAGCAGCCGGGGGGCTGTCAATGAGCAGTTCTTC
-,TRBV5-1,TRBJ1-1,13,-,CASTWDGGGEAFF,TGCGCCAGCACCTGGGACGGGGGTGGTGAAGCTTTCTTT
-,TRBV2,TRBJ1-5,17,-,CASSEALAHNSNQPQHF,TGTGCCAGCAGTGAAGCGCTCGCACATAATAGCAATCAGCCCCAGCATTTT
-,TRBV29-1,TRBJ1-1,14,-,CSVEGRGRDTEAFF,TGCAGCGTTGAAGGCCGCGGGAGGGACACTGAAGCTTTCTTT
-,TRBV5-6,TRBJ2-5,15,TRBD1,CASSRKTGAGETQYF,TGTGCCAGCAGCCGTAAGACAGGGGCCGGGGAGACCCAGTACTTC
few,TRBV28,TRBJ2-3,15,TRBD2,CASSFGLAGVDTQYF,TGTGCCAGCAGTTTCGGGCTAGCGGGAGTAGATACGCAGTATTTT
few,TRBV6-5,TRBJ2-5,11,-,CASGDLGTQYF,TGTGCCAGCGGCGATCTAGGGACCCAGTACTTC
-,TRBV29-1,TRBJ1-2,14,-,CSATIQGKSLGYTF,TGCAGCGCCACCATACAGGGAAAATCCCTAGGCTACACCTTC
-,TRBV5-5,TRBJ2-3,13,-,CASSLEGTDTQYF,TGTGCCAGCAGCTTGGAGGGGACAGATACGCAGTATTTT
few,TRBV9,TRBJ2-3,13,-,CASSVDPTDTQYF,TGTGCCAGCAGCGTAGATCCCACAGATACGCAGTATTTT
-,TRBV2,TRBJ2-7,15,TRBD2,CASSAASGRDYEQYF,TGTGCCAGCAGCGCGGCGAGCGGGAGGGACTACGAGCAGTACTTC
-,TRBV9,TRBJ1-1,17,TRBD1,CASSVGPDYRAGGEAFF,TGTGCCAGCAGCGTAGGACCAGATTACAGGGCAGGGGGTGAAGCTTTCTTT
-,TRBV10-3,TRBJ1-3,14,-,CAISARTGGNTIYF,TGTGCCATCAGTGCTCGGACGGGTGGAAACACCATATATTTT
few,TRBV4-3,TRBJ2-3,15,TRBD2,CASSQESRLAGFQYF,TGCGCCAGCAGCCAAGAAAGCCGGCTAGCGGGATTCCAGTATTTT
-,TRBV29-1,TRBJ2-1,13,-,CSVEASIRNEQFF,TGCAGCGTTGAGGCTTCCATCCGCAATGAGCAGTTCTTC
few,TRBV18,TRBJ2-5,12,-,CASSPLRETQYF,TGTGCCAGCTCACCACTGAGAGAGACCCAGTACTTC
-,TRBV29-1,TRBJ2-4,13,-,CSVAEGAKNIQYF,TGCAGCGTTGCGGAGGGAGCCAAAAACATTCAGTACTTC
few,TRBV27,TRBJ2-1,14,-,CASSSKGLGNEQFF,TGTGCCAGCAGTTCCAAGGGACTCGGCAATGAGCAGTTCTTC
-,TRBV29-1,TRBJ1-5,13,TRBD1,CSVVTGVGQPQHF,TGCAGCGTTGTTACAGGGGTTGGGCAGCCCCAGCATTTT
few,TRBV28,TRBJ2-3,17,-,CASSLWFTSVRPDTQYF,TGTGCCAGCAGTTTATGGTTTACTTCGGTTCGGCCGGATACGCAGTATTTT